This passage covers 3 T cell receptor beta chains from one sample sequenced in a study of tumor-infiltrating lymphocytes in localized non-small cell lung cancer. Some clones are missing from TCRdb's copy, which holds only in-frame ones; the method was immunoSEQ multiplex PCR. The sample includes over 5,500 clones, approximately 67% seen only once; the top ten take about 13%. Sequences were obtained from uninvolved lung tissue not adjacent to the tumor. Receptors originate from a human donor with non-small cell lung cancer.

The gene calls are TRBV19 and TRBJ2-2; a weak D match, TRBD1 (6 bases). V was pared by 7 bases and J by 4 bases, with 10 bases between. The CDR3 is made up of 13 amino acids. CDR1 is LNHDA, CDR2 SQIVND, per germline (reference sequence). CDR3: CASNLQGTGELFF. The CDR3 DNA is TGTGCCAGTAACCTACAGGGCACCGGGGAGCTGTTTTTT.

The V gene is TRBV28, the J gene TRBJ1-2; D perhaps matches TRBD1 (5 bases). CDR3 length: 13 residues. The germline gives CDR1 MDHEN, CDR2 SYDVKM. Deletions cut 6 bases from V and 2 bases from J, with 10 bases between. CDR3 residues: CASRITGNYGYTF. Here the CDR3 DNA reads TGTGCCAGCAGAATCACAGGAAACTATGGCTACACCTTC.

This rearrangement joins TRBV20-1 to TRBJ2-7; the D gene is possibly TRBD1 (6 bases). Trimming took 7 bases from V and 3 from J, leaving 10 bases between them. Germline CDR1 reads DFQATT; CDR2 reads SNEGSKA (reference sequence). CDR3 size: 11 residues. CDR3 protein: CSGGTNYEQYF. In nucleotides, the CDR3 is TGCAGTGGGGGGACAAACTACGAGCAGTACTTC.